The rows below give T cell receptor beta chains drawn from one sample of a study of CD8+ T cells in alopecia areata. The method was immunoSEQ multiplex PCR; TCRdb's version includes in-frame clones alone and lacks a portion of them. Here the sample spans fewer than 200,000 clones, about 67% being singletons. This specimen was CD8+ T cells sorted from blood, taken at week 0. The receptor source for this set is a human donor with alopecia areata. CDR3s include the opening cysteine and the closing phenylalanine or tryptophan. The D gene is left open where the match is weak. Not all rows give a size; the values are once, few, many and, for expanded clones, a class.

abundance: -
d_gene: -
j_gene: TRBJ1-1
v_gene: TRBV9
CDR3aa: CASRRGPEAFF
CDR3nt: TGTGCCAGCAGGAGGGGTCCTGAAGCTTTCTTT

abundance: -
d_gene: -
j_gene: TRBJ2-2
v_gene: TRBV4-1
CDR3aa: CASSQATGELFF
CDR3nt: TGCGCCAGCAGCCAAGCGACCGGGGAGCTGTTTTTT

abundance: -
d_gene: TRBD1
j_gene: TRBJ1-5
v_gene: TRBV13
CDR3aa: CASSPGQGNQPQHF
CDR3nt: TGTGCCAGCAGCCCAGGACAGGGGAATCAGCCCCAGCATTTT

abundance: -
d_gene: -
j_gene: TRBJ2-1
v_gene: TRBV6-5
CDR3aa: CATSRTSYNEQFF
CDR3nt: TGTGCGACGTCCCGTACTAGCTACAATGAGCAGTTCTTC

abundance: -
d_gene: -
j_gene: TRBJ1-5
v_gene: TRBV27
CDR3aa: CASSLSSRGNQPQHF
CDR3nt: TGTGCCAGCAGTTTGTCTTCGAGGGGCAATCAGCCCCAGCATTTT

abundance: -
d_gene: -
j_gene: TRBJ2-4
v_gene: TRBV27
CDR3aa: CASSFFGEAGQNIQYF
CDR3nt: TGTGCCAGCAGTTTTTTCGGGGAGGCGGGTCAAAACATTCAGTACTTC

abundance: once
d_gene: -
j_gene: TRBJ1-2
v_gene: TRBV9
CDR3aa: CASSVEGNYGYTF
CDR3nt: TGTGCCAGCAGCGTTGAGGGAAACTATGGCTACACCTTC

abundance: -
d_gene: -
j_gene: TRBJ1-5
v_gene: TRBV5-6
CDR3aa: CASSWGGGLDQPQHF
CDR3nt: TGTGCCAGCAGCTGGGGGGGAGGCTTGGATCAGCCCCAGCATTTT

abundance: few
d_gene: TRBD2
j_gene: TRBJ2-7
v_gene: TRBV18
CDR3aa: CASSSPSASGGYEQYF
CDR3nt: TGTGCCAGCTCATCTCCTTCAGCTAGCGGGGGATACGAGCAGTACTTC

abundance: -
d_gene: TRBD1
j_gene: TRBJ1-2
v_gene: TRBV7-9
CDR3aa: CASSRRDRVFHGYTF
CDR3nt: TGTGCCAGCAGCCGCCGGGACAGGGTGTTTCATGGCTACACCTTC

abundance: -
d_gene: -
j_gene: TRBJ2-1
v_gene: TRBV19
CDR3aa: CASSIDHGGGNEQFF
CDR3nt: TGTGCCAGTAGTATAGATCACGGGGGTGGAAATGAGCAGTTCTTC

abundance: -
d_gene: -
j_gene: TRBJ1-3
v_gene: TRBV30
CDR3aa: CAWSPATAGNTIYF
CDR3nt: TGTGCCTGGAGTCCGGCGACGGCTGGAAACACCATATATTTT

abundance: -
d_gene: -
j_gene: TRBJ2-2
v_gene: TRBV7-2
CDR3aa: CASSLSSGELFF
CDR3nt: TGTGCCAGCAGCCTAAGCTCCGGGGAGCTGTTTTTT

abundance: many
d_gene: TRBD1
j_gene: TRBJ2-7
v_gene: TRBV7-7
CDR3aa: CASSPRVGGGEQYF
CDR3nt: TGTGCCAGCAGCCCTAGGGTAGGGGGCGGCGAGCAGTACTTC

abundance: -
d_gene: -
j_gene: TRBJ2-3
v_gene: TRBV13
CDR3aa: CASSLARDTDTQYF
CDR3nt: TGTGCCAGCAGCTTAGCTAGGGATACAGATACGCAGTATTTT

abundance: -
d_gene: -
j_gene: TRBJ2-7
v_gene: TRBV13
CDR3aa: CASSLGTGGRSYEQYF
CDR3nt: TGTGCCAGCAGCTTAGGGACGGGGGGCCGCTCCTACGAGCAGTACTTC

abundance: -
d_gene: -
j_gene: TRBJ2-6
v_gene: TRBV7-8
CDR3aa: CASSSRSGANVLTF
CDR3nt: TGTGCCAGCAGCTCGCGCTCTGGGGCCAACGTCCTGACTTTC

abundance: -
d_gene: -
j_gene: TRBJ2-7
v_gene: TRBV28
CDR3aa: CASSNLANRYYEQYF
CDR3nt: TGTGCCAGCAGTAACCTAGCGAACCGATACTACGAGCAGTACTTC

abundance: -
d_gene: -
j_gene: TRBJ2-5
v_gene: TRBV27
CDR3aa: CASSLLGEETQYF
CDR3nt: TGTGCCAGCAGTTTATTGGGGGAAGAGACCCAGTACTTC

abundance: -
d_gene: -
j_gene: TRBJ1-1
v_gene: TRBV20-1
CDR3aa: CSASVGTEAFF
CDR3nt: TGCAGTGCTAGTGTCGGGACGGAAGCTTTCTTT

abundance: few
d_gene: -
j_gene: TRBJ2-4
v_gene: TRBV7-9
CDR3aa: CASSLVGEANF
CDR3nt: TGTGCCAGCAGCTTAGTAGGGGAGGCGAACTTC

abundance: -
d_gene: TRBD1
j_gene: TRBJ2-7
v_gene: TRBV13
CDR3aa: CASSSTDRANEQYF
CDR3nt: TGTGCCAGCAGCTCTACCGACAGGGCAAACGAGCAGTACTTC

abundance: -
d_gene: -
j_gene: TRBJ1-1
v_gene: TRBV13
CDR3aa: CASSSRREDRGYTEAFF
CDR3nt: TGTGCCAGCAGCTCCCGCCGCGAAGACAGAGGCTACACTGAAGCTTTCTTT

abundance: -
d_gene: TRBD2
j_gene: TRBJ2-1
v_gene: TRBV30
CDR3aa: CAWADSGLGQFF
CDR3nt: TGTGCCTGGGCTGATAGCGGGCTAGGGCAGTTCTTC

abundance: -
d_gene: -
j_gene: TRBJ2-2
v_gene: TRBV6-5
CDR3aa: CASSYSMNTGELFF
CDR3nt: TGTGCCAGCAGTTACTCCATGAACACCGGGGAGCTGTTTTTT

abundance: -
d_gene: -
j_gene: TRBJ2-1
v_gene: TRBV29-1
CDR3aa: CSVAGGPYYNEQFF
CDR3nt: TGCAGCGTCGCTGGCGGGCCCTACTACAATGAGCAGTTCTTC

abundance: -
d_gene: -
j_gene: TRBJ2-1
v_gene: TRBV7-9
CDR3aa: CASSPGWDGNEQFF
CDR3nt: TGTGCCAGCAGCCCTGGGTGGGACGGCAATGAGCAGTTCTTC

abundance: -
d_gene: TRBD1
j_gene: TRBJ2-7
v_gene: TRBV7-8
CDR3aa: CASSPSKQGWYEQYF
CDR3nt: TGTGCCAGCAGCCCGAGCAAACAGGGGTGGTACGAGCAGTACTTC

abundance: -
d_gene: -
j_gene: TRBJ2-1
v_gene: TRBV4-1
CDR3aa: CASSPAGADEQFF
CDR3nt: TGCGCCAGCAGCCCTGCGGGGGCGGATGAGCAGTTCTTC

abundance: -
d_gene: -
j_gene: TRBJ2-5
v_gene: TRBV5-1
CDR3aa: CASSAPDSRETQYF
CDR3nt: TGCGCCAGCAGCGCGCCGGACAGTCGGGAGACCCAGTACTTC

abundance: -
d_gene: -
j_gene: TRBJ1-1
v_gene: TRBV11-3
CDR3aa: CASSPREVATEAFF
CDR3nt: TGTGCCAGCAGCCCTCGTGAGGTGGCCACTGAAGCTTTCTTT

abundance: -
d_gene: TRBD2
j_gene: TRBJ2-1
v_gene: TRBV6-5
CDR3aa: CASSRGGRDYNEQFF
CDR3nt: TGTGCCAGCAGCCGGGGGGGAAGGGACTACAATGAGCAGTTCTTC

abundance: -
d_gene: -
j_gene: TRBJ2-7
v_gene: TRBV27
CDR3aa: CASSPPPEQYF
CDR3nt: TGTGCCAGCAGTCCCCCCCCCGAGCAGTACTTC

abundance: once
d_gene: -
j_gene: TRBJ1-6
v_gene: TRBV28
CDR3aa: CASRPDKYYNSPLHF
CDR3nt: TGTGCCAGCAGACCCGATAAGTACTATAATTCACCCCTCCACTTT

abundance: -
d_gene: -
j_gene: TRBJ2-3
v_gene: TRBV27
CDR3aa: CASSTSLGAKSTDTQYF
CDR3nt: TGTGCCAGCAGCACCAGTCTAGGGGCTAAGAGCACAGATACGCAGTATTTT

abundance: -
d_gene: -
j_gene: TRBJ2-5
v_gene: TRBV10-3
CDR3aa: CAISERLAEQETQYF
CDR3nt: TGTGCCATCAGTGAGAGATTAGCGGAACAAGAGACCCAGTACTTC

abundance: -
d_gene: -
j_gene: TRBJ1-5
v_gene: TRBV27
CDR3aa: CASSFGGPNQPQHF
CDR3nt: TGTGCCAGCAGTTTTGGGGGGCCCAATCAGCCCCAGCATTTT

abundance: -
d_gene: TRBD1
j_gene: TRBJ2-6
v_gene: TRBV5-1
CDR3aa: CASSLVTGAGANVLTF
CDR3nt: TGCGCCAGCAGCTTGGTGACAGGGGCTGGGGCCAACGTCCTGACTTTC

abundance: -
d_gene: TRBD2
j_gene: TRBJ2-5
v_gene: TRBV7-8
CDR3aa: CASKTSGEETQYF
CDR3nt: TGTGCCAGCAAGACTAGCGGGGAGGAGACCCAGTACTTC

abundance: -
d_gene: -
j_gene: TRBJ1-3
v_gene: TRBV29-1
CDR3aa: CSVEDPQSSGNTIYF
CDR3nt: TGCAGCGTTGAAGACCCCCAGAGCTCTGGAAACACCATATATTTT

abundance: few
d_gene: -
j_gene: TRBJ1-1
v_gene: TRBV6-5
CDR3aa: CASLDRRGLNTEAFF
CDR3nt: TGTGCCAGCTTGGACCGAAGGGGACTGAACACTGAAGCTTTCTTT

abundance: -
d_gene: -
j_gene: TRBJ1-1
v_gene: TRBV30
CDR3aa: CAWIGGVNEAFF
CDR3nt: TGTGCCTGGATCGGGGGGGTTAATGAAGCTTTCTTT

abundance: once
d_gene: -
j_gene: TRBJ1-5
v_gene: TRBV5-6
CDR3aa: CASSFTWASNQPQHF
CDR3nt: TGTGCCAGCAGCTTTACTTGGGCTAGCAATCAGCCCCAGCATTTT

abundance: -
d_gene: TRBD1
j_gene: TRBJ2-5
v_gene: TRBV6-5
CDR3aa: CASSYGTGPQETQYF
CDR3nt: TGTGCCAGCAGTTACGGGACAGGGCCTCAAGAGACCCAGTACTTC

abundance: few
d_gene: -
j_gene: TRBJ1-1
v_gene: TRBV5-1
CDR3aa: CASSTHRRRTEAFF
CDR3nt: TGCGCCAGCAGCACGCACAGGCGTCGTACTGAAGCTTTCTTT

abundance: -
d_gene: -
j_gene: TRBJ2-7
v_gene: TRBV13
CDR3aa: CASSLGQGGSEQYF
CDR3nt: TGTGCCAGCAGCTTAGGACAGGGCGGGTCCGAGCAGTACTTC

abundance: -
d_gene: -
j_gene: TRBJ2-4
v_gene: TRBV29-1
CDR3aa: CSVDGVGKNIQYF
CDR3nt: TGCAGCGTTGATGGGGTGGGGAAAAACATTCAGTACTTC

abundance: -
d_gene: TRBD1
j_gene: TRBJ2-2
v_gene: TRBV7-9
CDR3aa: CASSLLGGDTGELFF
CDR3nt: TGTGCCAGCAGCTTATTAGGGGGCGACACCGGGGAGCTGTTTTTT

abundance: -
d_gene: -
j_gene: TRBJ1-2
v_gene: TRBV6-5
CDR3aa: CASSYSGTAEGYTF
CDR3nt: TGTGCCAGCAGTTACTCGGGGACTGCTGAAGGCTACACCTTC

abundance: -
d_gene: -
j_gene: TRBJ1-2
v_gene: TRBV5-6
CDR3aa: CASSSDLYYGYTF
CDR3nt: TGTGCCAGCAGCTCGGACCTATACTATGGCTACACCTTC

abundance: -
d_gene: -
j_gene: TRBJ1-5
v_gene: TRBV19
CDR3aa: CASSIGGTRKPQHF
CDR3nt: TGTGCCAGTAGTATAGGTGGGACAAGGAAGCCCCAGCATTTT

abundance: -
d_gene: TRBD1
j_gene: TRBJ1-1
v_gene: TRBV5-6
CDR3aa: CASSSTGGTEAFF
CDR3nt: TGTGCCAGCAGCTCCACAGGGGGCACTGAAGCTTTCTTT

abundance: -
d_gene: TRBD1
j_gene: TRBJ2-7
v_gene: TRBV14
CDR3aa: CASSYGLQGVRTYEQYF
CDR3nt: TGTGCCAGCAGCTACGGTTTACAGGGGGTAAGAACGTACGAGCAGTACTTC